This T cell receptor (beta chain) was sequenced in a study of shared clonotypes between healthy human individuals. Findings of the study overall: Naive CD4 clonotype sharing across four donors was about 5%.

The J segment lost 0 bases and the V segment lost 3 bases, leaving 2 bases of the junction unmatched. Germline V gene sequence: CDR1 MDHEN, CDR2 SYDVKM. The CDR3 has 14 residues. Clones were sequenced by immunoSEQ multiplex PCR, and TCRdb holds only the in-frame ones, with some missing. This sample has approximately 530,000 clones, with about 96% found just once. Only one count was recorded for this clone. Its target is not known. Other DNA sequences within the sample encode an identical CDR3. Nashville, Tennessee was home to all donors, who were Caucasian adults. CD4+ cells were split into CD45RA+ naive and CD45RA-negative memory subsets.

The clonotype was recovered from a woman in her twenties or thirties in good health. The sample consisted of naive CD4+ T cells sorted from blood. Subset specified: CD45RA+ positively selected. V is TRBV28 and J is TRBJ2-7; TRBD1 matches 7 bases. The CDR3 loop reads CASSFPGGSYEQYF. The DNA for the CDR3 is TGTGCCAGCAGTTTTCCAGGGGGCTCCTACGAGCAGTACTTC.